This T cell receptor (beta chain) was documented in a study of CD8+CD57+ T cells in acquired aplastic anemia. Study-level results: There were around 28 CD8+ CDR3 sequences that occurred in both patients and controls.

This CDR3 contains 14 residues. Per germline, CDR1 ENHRY and CDR2 SYGVKD. The V gene end was trimmed by 6 bases and the J gene end by 2 bases; junction bases not matched to a gene: 2. Genomic DNA constituted the template upon which TCR beta VDJ and CDR3 profiling was performed. TCRdb used MiXCR to reprocess the reads, holding one entry per CDR3 protein. The repertoire includes 200,000 or so distinct CDR3 sequences, over 60% of them detected once, and about 45% sits in the top ten. Concerning this clonotype itself: Its antigen is as yet unknown.

This chain uses TRBV10-3 with TRBJ1-5; 9 positions match TRBD1. The TCR was taken from a human donor with severe aplastic anemia or a healthy control (not recorded which). The sequencing input was sorted CD4+, CD8+, or CD8+CD57+ T cells (not recorded which) from PBMCs. In nucleotides, the CDR3 is TGTGCCATCAGGGACAGGGGTGGCAATCAGCCCCAGCATTTT. Protein sequence: CAIRDRGGNQPQHF.